Sequencing of this T cell receptor beta chain was carried out in a study of blood T cells in healthy people across ages. Overall study findings and caveats: From one million sequenced T cells, diversity estimates were lower bounds. Reliance upon unsorted PBMCs precluded definitive naive versus antigen-experienced comparison.

Each donor's blood draw was roughly 9.5 milliliters of peripheral blood. Samples had at least 7 million PBMCs isolated from them. Then a second PCR, running about 6 to 11 cycles, was carried out with a sample-barcoded 5' primer and a J-beta primer mix. TCRdb redid the calling of the 5' RACE reads with MiXCR, one entry per CDR3 protein. The profile shows around 1.5 million distinct CDR3 sequences, about 40% of them singletons. Of note for this clonotype: Its antigen is still unknown.

Germline CDR1 and CDR2: SQVTM and ANQGSEA. This CDR3 contains 11 residues. The chain couples TRBV29-1 to TRBJ2-3, with D possibly TRBD2 on 6 matching bases. This clonotype originated in a woman younger than 30 in good health. Input material: blood. CDR3 residues: CTLEAGDTQYF. The CDR3 DNA sequence: TGCACCCTAGAAGCGGGAGATACGCAGTATTTT.